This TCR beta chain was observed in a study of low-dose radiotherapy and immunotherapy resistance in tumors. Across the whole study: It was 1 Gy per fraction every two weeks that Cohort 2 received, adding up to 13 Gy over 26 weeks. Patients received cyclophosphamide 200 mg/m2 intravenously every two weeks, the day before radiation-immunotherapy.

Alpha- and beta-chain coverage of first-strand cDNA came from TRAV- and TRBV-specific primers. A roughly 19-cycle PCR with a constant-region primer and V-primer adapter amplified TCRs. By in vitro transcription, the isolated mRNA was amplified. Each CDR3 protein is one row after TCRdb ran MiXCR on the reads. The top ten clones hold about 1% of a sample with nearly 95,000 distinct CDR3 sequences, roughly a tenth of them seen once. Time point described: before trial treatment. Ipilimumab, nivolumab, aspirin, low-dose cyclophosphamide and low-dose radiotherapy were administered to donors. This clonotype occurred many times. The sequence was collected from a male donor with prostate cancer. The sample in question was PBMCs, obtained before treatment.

The CDR3 here is CSARPLDRVYQETQYF. The CDR3 DNA reads as TGCAGTGCTAGGCCGTTGGACAGGGTCTACCAAGAGACCCAGTACTTC. The J gene is TRBJ2-5, the V gene TRBV20-1; TRBD1 matches at 8 bases. CDR3 length: 16 residues. Germline V CDR1 and CDR2: DFQATT, SNEGSKA (reference sequence). After removal of 3 bases from V and 0 bases from J, the junction contained 9 bases not matched to a gene.